This T cell receptor (beta chain) is drawn from a study of memory CD4+ T cells and cytomegalovirus serostatus (dated by TCRdb to the late 2010s). General notes on the study: A total of around 35 healthy Belgian adults, of whom 9 were CMV seropositive and about 25 were CMV seronegative, were included in the cohort. To replicate a published TCR-based CMV serostatus classifier, the researchers sequenced the CD4+ memory TCRbeta repertoires of a Belgian cohort whose cytomegalovirus serostatus was known. Study-wide conclusions, independent of this receptor: A median bootstrapped AUC of around 0.95 with a 95% CI of 0.76-1.00 was achieved on the Belgian cohort by the original-framework classifier. Only CD4+CD45RO+ memory cells were sequenced, in contrast to the original study, which included naive and memory CD4+ and CD8+ populations. Results were interpreted as suggesting that the CMV-associated TCR signature is largely present in the CD4+ memory repertoire. For CMV serostatus prediction, a median bootstrapped AUC of 0.95 was reached with the original framework, and a median bootstrapped AUC of roughly 0.89 was reached with a US-trained random forest. Among the 160 or so previously reported CMV-associated TCRbeta sequences, approximately 67 showed up in the CD4+ memory repertoires, with each one found in between one and five individuals.

Single viable CD3+CD4+CD8-CD45RO+ cells were sorted as memory CD4+ T cells on a FACSAria II. CMV serostatus was assessed using a Roche Elecsys assay, by which serum IgG against CMV pp150, pp28, p38 and p52 was detected. After thawing, total CD4+ T cells were enriched by positive selection with CD4 magnetic microbeads. The samples came from a different study that was designed specifically to examine the CD4+ T cell memory repertoire. Peripheral blood mononuclear cells were isolated and cryopreserved according to standard operating procedures, and serum was stored at -80 degrees C. The staining relied on CD3-PerCP (BW264/56), CD4-APC (RPA-T4), CD45RO-PE (UCHT1) and CD8-Pacific Orange (3B5) antibodies, and Sytox blue was used to exclude non-viable cells. The Quick-DNA Microprep Kit was used to extract genomic DNA from the sorted cells. TCRbeta DNA was amplified with the immunoSEQ hsTCRbeta kit following the manufacturer's protocol. TCRbeta libraries were sequenced on an Illumina MiSeq instrument. The published analysis was carried out like this. Following removal of out-of-frame sequences, 2.2 million or so distinct TCRbeta sequences were retained, with an average of about 63,000 per individual. Each individual was scored using the number of around 180 previously reported CMV-associated TCRbeta sequences that the individual carried and the total number of productive distinct TCRbeta sequences. A beta-binomial model was reimplemented in Python, and scikit-learn random forests with default parameters were trained on data from the US cohort. Classifier performance on the Belgian cohort was summarized as median AUC with percentile confidence intervals calculated over 10,000 bootstrap iterations. The table comes from immuneACCESS by way of TCRdb, which keeps in-frame sequences with V and J called. Part of the clones is missing from these tables; in studies checked, under half for an unresolved V gene and the rest for unknown reasons. V and J calls and clone size are those listed in that table; D and trimming were worked out from the DNA. Across this sample there are 55,000 or so clones, with around four fifths seen only once. The biggest ten clones account for approximately 1.9% of the sample.

Remarks on this clone: Its recognized antigen is unknown. No much larger clonotype is one base removed from it; base qualities were not supplied.

The specimen sequenced was memory CD4+ T cells from blood. This sequence originates from an adult in good health and CMV-seropositive.

The CDR3 region: CARSFRGEVAGELFF. The sequence in DNA is TGTGCCAGAAGCTTCAGGGGGGAAGTAGCCGGGGAGCTGTTTTTT. The receptor chain draws on TRBV5-3 and TRBJ2-2, with TRBD1 tentatively as D gene (7 bases match). TRBV5-3 is an open reading frame whose function is uncertain. The CDR3 spans 15 residues, from the cysteine through the phenylalanine. Only the CDR3 region is kept as DNA, spanning 45 bases read in frame from base 1. The V end loses 2 bases and the J end loses 6 bases, and a stretch of 14 bases separates them.